Sequencing of this T cell receptor (beta chain) was carried out in a study of radiotherapy plus CTLA-4 blockade in lung cancer. Germline values: CDR1 SNHLY, CDR2 FYNNEI. The length of the CDR3 is 14 residues. J lost 5 bases, V lost 8 bases, and 9 bases had no gene match. The repertoire was sequenced with immunoSEQ multiplex PCR; TCRdb's copy has only in-frame clones and lacks some. The repertoire holds about 97,000 clones, with 65% to 75% as singletons. In the case of this clone: Antigen: not known.

Ipilimumab-mediated CTLA-4 blockade plus focal radiation was given to patients having chemo-refractory metastatic non-small-cell lung cancer. General observations from the study: Once radiotherapy plus ipilimumab had been given, TCR clones derived from tumor expanded in blood. The best prediction of response reportedly came from early blood T cell clone dynamics, with interferon-beta.

The sample in question was peripheral blood, obtained from a patient treated with radiotherapy plus ipilimumab. The V and J genes are TRBV2 and TRBJ1-5; 7 nucleotides line up with TRBD1. The sequence derives from a human donor with non-small cell lung cancer who had a partial response to radiotherapy plus ipilimumab. Some clones in this sample may be carry-over from other donors' samples. CDR3 in amino acids: CASGGDSPYQPQHF. Written as DNA, the CDR3 is TGTGCCAGCGGAGGGGACAGTCCTTATCAGCCCCAGCATTTT.